The next 8 T cell receptor beta chains were all read from a single sample in a study of blood T cell repertoires in COVID-19. Clones were sequenced by immunoSEQ multiplex PCR, and TCRdb holds only the in-frame ones, with some missing. The data contain roughly 240,000 clones, about 91% of them singletons. Input material: PBMCs or T cells enriched from blood (not recorded which). These receptors came from a woman aged 40 to 50 with acute COVID-19.

V usage is TRBV29-1 and J usage is TRBJ1-5; D unresolved. V lost 4 bases and J lost 0, with 13 bases in between. This CDR3 spans 15 amino acids. Germline V gene data show CDR1 as SQVTM and CDR2 as ANQGSEA. CDR3 residues: CSVVGEGSSNQPQHF. CDR3 nucleotides: TGCAGCGTTGTCGGGGAGGGAAGTAGCAATCAGCCCCAGCATTTT.

The J gene is TRBJ1-1, the V gene TRBV5-6; D is unresolved. The V and J ends lost 2 bases and 8 bases respectively, with 10 bases between them. CDR3 size: 12 residues. Germline assignment: CDR1 SGHDT and CDR2 YYEEEE. CDR3 loop: CASSFNSREAFF. The CDR3 DNA reads TGTGCCAGCAGCTTTAACAGCCGGGAAGCTTTCTTT.

This chain uses TRBV3-1 (or the pseudogene TRBV3-2) with TRBJ1-2; TRBD1 agrees at 11 bases. CDR1 and CDR2 (germline): LGHDT, YNNKEL (reference sequence). The CDR3 extends over 13 amino acids. J gave up 8 bases and V 4 bases, and 3 bases lay outside the gene matches. In DNA, the CDR3 is TGTGCCAGCAGCCTCGGGACAGGGGGGGGCTACACCTTC. This sequence encodes CASSLGTGGGYTF.

The CDR3 sequence is CASSPAGWTGELFF. CDR3 nucleotide sequence: TGCGCCAGCAGTCCGGCAGGATGGACCGGGGAGCTGTTTTTT. The chain links TRBV10-1 to TRBJ2-2; the D is unclear. This CDR3 is built from 14 residues. V lost 5 bases, J lost 5 bases, and 12 bases lay in between. The germline gives CDR1 WNHNN, CDR2 SYGVQD (reference sequence).

This clone was detected once. The chain links TRBV5-1 to TRBJ2-1; the match to TRBD2 covers 14 bases. The germline V gene has CDR1 SGHRS and CDR2 YFSETQ. The CDR3 is 14 amino acids. After removal of 4 bases from V and 11 bases from J, the junction contained 5 bases not matched to a gene. For the CDR3, the DNA is TGCGCCAGCAGCAGGGGACTAGCGGGAGAACAGCAGTTCTTC. Translation: CASSRGLAGEQQFF.

The CDR3 spells CASSPDRGGETQYF. The CDR3 DNA reads as TGCGCCAGCAGCCCGGACAGGGGTGGGGAGACCCAGTACTTC. The genes are TRBV5-1 and TRBJ2-5, with 9 bases aligning to TRBD1. The V gene end was trimmed by 4 bases and the J gene end by 5 bases; junction bases not matched to a gene: 6. Germline values: CDR1 SGHRS, CDR2 YFSETQ. The CDR3 spans 14 residues.

The V gene is TRBV27, the J gene TRBJ2-1; D not resolved. Deletions cut 5 bases from V and 0 bases from J, with 11 bases between. Per the germline V gene, CDR1 is MNHEY and CDR2 is SMNVEV (reference sequence). The CDR3 is 15 amino acids. The CDR3 sequence is CASSPPWSSYNEQFF. For the CDR3, the DNA is TGTGCCAGCAGTCCCCCGTGGAGCTCCTACAATGAGCAGTTCTTC.

This chain links TRBV24-1 with TRBJ2-1; 7 bases fit TRBD2. Trimming at V came to 6 bases and at J to 4 bases, leaving 8 bases not matched to a gene. The germline V gene has CDR1 KGHDR and CDR2 SFDVKD. The CDR3 contains 15 residues. The CDR3 sequence is CATSPRLAAYNEQFF. For the CDR3, the DNA is TGTGCCACCAGTCCTAGACTAGCAGCTTACAATGAGCAGTTCTTC.